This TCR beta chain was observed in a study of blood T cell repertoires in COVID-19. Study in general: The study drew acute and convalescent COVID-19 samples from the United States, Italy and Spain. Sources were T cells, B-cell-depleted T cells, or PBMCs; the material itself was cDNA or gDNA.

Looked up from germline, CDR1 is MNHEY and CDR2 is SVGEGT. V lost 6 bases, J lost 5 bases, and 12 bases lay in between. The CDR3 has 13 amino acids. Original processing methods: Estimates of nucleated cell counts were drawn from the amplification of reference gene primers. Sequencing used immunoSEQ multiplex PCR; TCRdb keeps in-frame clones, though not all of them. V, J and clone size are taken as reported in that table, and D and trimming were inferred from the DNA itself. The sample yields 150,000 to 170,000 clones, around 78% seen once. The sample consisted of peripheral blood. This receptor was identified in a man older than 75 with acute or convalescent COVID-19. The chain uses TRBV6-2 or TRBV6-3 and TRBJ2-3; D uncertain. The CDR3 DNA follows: TGTGCCAGCAGCAACCCGGAGATAGATACGCAGTATTTT. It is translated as CASSNPEIDTQYF.